This TCR beta chain originates from a study of CD8 T cells in Susac syndrome. Sequencing of TCR beta was undertaken in CD8+ and CD4+ T cells derived from blood. With random hexamers, reverse transcription was performed on roughly 0.5 to 1 ug of RNA. Amplification of TCR beta CDR3 spanned 54 Vbeta and 13 Jbeta via immunoSEQ multiplex PCR. TCRdb used MiXCR to reprocess the immunoSEQ multiplex PCR reads, holding one entry per CDR3 protein. The table lists 130,000 or so distinct CDR3 sequences, over 75% of them singletons. V dropped 6 bases and J dropped 3; count of bases not matched to a gene: 0. The CDR3 consists of 13 residues. Germline V CDR1 and CDR2: MNHEY, SVGAGI.

Material: CD8+ T cells from PBMCs. This sequence joins TRBV6-5 and TRBJ2-2, with TRBD1 matching 8 bases. This TCR was recovered from a human donor with multiple sclerosis. The CDR3 sequence is CASRTGDTGELFF. CDR3 DNA sequence: TGTGCCAGCAGGACAGGGGACACCGGGGAGCTGTTTTTT.